This is a list of T cell receptor beta chains from one sample in a study of CD8 T cells in ankylosing spondylitis. Each CDR3 protein is one row after TCRdb ran MiXCR on the 5' RACE reads. Seen here are about 240,000 distinct CDR3 sequences, about 10% observed once, and the top ten hold 6.8%. Sequencing was carried out using blood, either unsorted or a sorted T cell fraction (not recorded which). The source is a male donor with ankylosing spondylitis or in good health (not recorded which). The CDR3 runs from the conserved cysteine through the conserved F or W. Each record gives: CDR3 length, clone size, J gene, D gene, V gene, CDR3 DNA, CDR3 protein. The D gene is left open where the match is weak. Size is stated for part of the rows, as once, few or many counts, or as a class when the clone is expanded.

>13|many|TRBJ1-1|-|TRBV5-1
TGCGCCAGCAGTCCAGGGGTAAACACTGAAGCTTTCTTT
CASSPGVNTEAFF
>12|many|TRBJ1-2|-|TRBV20-1
TGCAGTGCTAGGACAGACTCCTATGGCTACACCTTC
CSARTDSYGYTF
>13|many|TRBJ2-5|TRBD2|TRBV27
TGTGCCAGCAAAAGCGGGGGTGGAGAGACCCAGTACTTC
CASKSGGGETQYF
>14|many|TRBJ2-2|-|TRBV11-1
TGTGCCAGCAGGTCGGGCAGAGCCACCGGGGAGCTGTTTTTT
CASRSGRATGELFF
>15|many|TRBJ2-1|TRBD2|TRBV29-1
TGCAGCGTTGAAGAAAACCCTAGCGGGAGGGCCGAATCCTTCTTC
CSVEENPSGRAESFF
>15|-|TRBJ2-1|-|TRBV20-1
TGCAGTGCTAGGCCCCTGGAGGAGGACTTCAATGAGCAGTTCTTC
CSARPLEEDFNEQFF
>18|many|TRBJ2-3|-|TRBV28
TGTGCCAGCAGTGCTACGATAGCGCAACGAAGGCGCACAGATACGCAGTATTTT
CASSATIAQRRRTDTQYF
>16|many|TRBJ2-7|-|TRBV5-1
TGCGCCAGCAGCTTGGAGGTTTCGCCTCTGGCCTACGAGCAGTACTTC
CASSLEVSPLAYEQYF
>14|-|TRBJ1-4|-|TRBV5-4
TGTGCCAGCAGCATGGGACCGCTGGGGGAAAAACTGTTTTTT
CASSMGPLGEKLFF
>15|many|TRBJ1-5|-|TRBV20-1
TGCAGTGCTAGCAACAGTCCTTATAGCAATCAGCCCCAGCATTTT
CSASNSPYSNQPQHF
>12|once|TRBJ2-7|-|TRBV12-3/TRBV12-4
TGTGCCAGCAGCCCGGGGACCAACGAGCAGTACTTC
CASSPGTNEQYF
>12|many|TRBJ2-1|-|TRBV12-3/TRBV12-4
TGTGCCAGCAGTCTAAATTACAATGAGCAGTTCTTC
CASSLNYNEQFF
>19|few|TRBJ2-3|TRBD2|TRBV29-1
TGCAGCGTCCCCACTGGGGGACTAGCGGGAGGTTTACGTGGCGGTACGCAGTATTTT
CSVPTGGLAGGLRGGTQYF
>13|-|TRBJ2-7|-|TRBV28
TGTGCCAGCATCCCCCACAACCTAGGCGAGCAGTACTTC
CASIPHNLGEQYF
>15|few|TRBJ2-1|-|TRBV29-1
TGCAGCGTTGAGACCCTAAGAACTAGCAGCAATGAGCAGTTCTTC
CSVETLRTSSNEQFF
>13|few|TRBJ2-3|TRBD2|TRBV20-1
TGCAGCGCACCGGGGGGACTTTCAGATACGCAGTATTTT
CSAPGGLSDTQYF
>15|many|TRBJ1-4|-|TRBV20-1
TGCAGTGCAAAGCCCCCTCGGACCAGGGATGAAAAACTGTTTTTT
CSAKPPRTRDEKLFF
>16|few|TRBJ2-7|-|TRBV20-1
TGCAGTGCTAGTATGCCTGGTTGGATTTCTTCCTACGAGCAGTACTTC
CSASMPGWISSYEQYF
>13|many|TRBJ2-1|-|TRBV15
TGTGCCACCAGCAGAGATCTCGGGAATGAGCAGTTCTTC
CATSRDLGNEQFF
>15|-|TRBJ2-1|-|TRBV10-3
TGTGCCATCGCGCCGGGGGAAGCCCCTTACAATGAGCAGTTCTTC
CAIAPGEAPYNEQFF
>14|many|TRBJ1-2|TRBD1|TRBV6-1
TGTGCCAGCAGAAGTACGACAGGGGAGTATGGCTACACCTTC
CASRSTTGEYGYTF